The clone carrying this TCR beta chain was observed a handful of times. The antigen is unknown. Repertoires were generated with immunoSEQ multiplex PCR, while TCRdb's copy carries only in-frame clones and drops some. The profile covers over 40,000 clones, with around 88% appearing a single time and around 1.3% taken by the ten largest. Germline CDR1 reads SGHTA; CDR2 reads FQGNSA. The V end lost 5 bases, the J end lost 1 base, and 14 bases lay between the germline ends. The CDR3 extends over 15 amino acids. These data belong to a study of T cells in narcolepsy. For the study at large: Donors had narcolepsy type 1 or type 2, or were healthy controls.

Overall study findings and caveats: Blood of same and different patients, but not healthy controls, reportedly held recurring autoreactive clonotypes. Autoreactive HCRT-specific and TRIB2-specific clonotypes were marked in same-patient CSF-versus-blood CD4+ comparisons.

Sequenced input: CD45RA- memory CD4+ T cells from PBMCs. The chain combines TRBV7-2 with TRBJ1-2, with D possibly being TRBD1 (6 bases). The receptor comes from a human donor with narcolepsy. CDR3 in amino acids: CASSPRDIINYGYTF. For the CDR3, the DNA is TGTGCCAGCAGCCCCCGGGACATCATTAACTATGGCTACACCTTC.